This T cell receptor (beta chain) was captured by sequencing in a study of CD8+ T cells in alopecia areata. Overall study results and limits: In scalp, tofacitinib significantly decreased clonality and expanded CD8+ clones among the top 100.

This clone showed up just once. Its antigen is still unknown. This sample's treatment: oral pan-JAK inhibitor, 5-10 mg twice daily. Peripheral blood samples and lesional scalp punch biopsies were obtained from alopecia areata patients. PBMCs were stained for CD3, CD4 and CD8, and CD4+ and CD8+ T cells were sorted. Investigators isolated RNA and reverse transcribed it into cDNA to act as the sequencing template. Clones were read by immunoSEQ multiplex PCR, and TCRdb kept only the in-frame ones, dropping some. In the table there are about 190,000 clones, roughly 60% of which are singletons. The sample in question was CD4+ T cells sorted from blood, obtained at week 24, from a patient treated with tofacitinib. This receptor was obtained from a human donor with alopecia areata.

Here the CDR3 reads CASSLEGRGDEAFF. The CDR3, as DNA: TGTGCCAGCAGCTTAGAAGGCAGGGGGGATGAAGCTTTCTTT. V and J are TRBV7-2 and TRBJ1-1; 7 nucleotides align to TRBD1. Germline V gene data show CDR1 as SGHTA and CDR2 as FQGNSA. CDR3 size: 14 residues. V was clipped by 1 base and J by 7 bases; unmatched bases: 6.